These 13 T cell receptor beta chains were sequenced from one sample in a study of blood T cell repertoires in COVID-19. Libraries were prepared by immunoSEQ multiplex PCR; TCRdb keeps only in-frame clonotypes and omits some of them. The table records roughly 56,000 clones, 86% of them present only once. Sequenced input: peripheral blood. These receptors all come from a human donor in a cohort sampled during active COVID-19.

The rearrangement joins TRBV24-1 to TRBJ2-5, with unresolved D. The CDR3 consists of 15 residues. Looked up from germline, CDR1 is KGHDR and CDR2 is SFDVKD. V lost 3 bases, J lost 5 bases, and 15 bases lay in between. For the CDR3, the DNA is TGTGCCACCAGTGATCCCCGCCGGGTCCCCGAGACCCAGTACTTC. It codes for CATSDPRRVPETQYF.

V is TRBV5-4 and J is TRBJ2-1; 9 positions match TRBD1. In germline, CDR1 is SGHNT, CDR2 YYREEE (reference sequence). There are 16 residues in the CDR3. The trim removed 4 bases at V and 8 bases at J, leaving 13 bases unmatched. The CDR3 loop is CASSQNRGLFGHEQFF. As DNA, the CDR3 is TGTGCCAGCAGCCAAAACAGGGGGCTGTTCGGCCATGAGCAGTTCTTC.

The J gene is TRBJ1-2, the V gene TRBV19; 7 positions match TRBD1. CDR3 length: 14 residues. Trimming at V came to 6 bases and at J to 3 bases, leaving 7 bases not matched to a gene. Germline V gene data show CDR1 as LNHDA and CDR2 as SQIVND (reference sequence). CDR3 region: CASRIPGTDYGYTF. In DNA, the CDR3 is TGTGCCAGTAGGATCCCAGGGACAGACTATGGCTACACCTTC.

V gene TRBV11-2 combines with J gene TRBJ2-5; 7 nucleotides align to TRBD1. CDR3 length: 17 amino acids. Looked up from germline, CDR1 is SGHAT and CDR2 is FQNNGV. The V segment lost 1 base and the J segment 2 bases; nucleotides outside the gene matches: 10. The CDR3 coding sequence is TGTGCCAGCAGCTTAGGTGCTTTGGGCAGGGGGCAAGAGACCCAGTACTTC. Residues: CASSLGALGRGQETQYF.

This rearrangement joins TRBV19 to TRBJ2-7; 8 bases are shared with TRBD1. Germline loops: CDR1 LNHDA, CDR2 SQIVND (reference sequence). This CDR3 is built from 14 residues. Trimming cost V 5 bases and J 3 bases; bases outside gene matches: 6. The CDR3 loop is CASSLRQGFYEQYF. The CDR3 DNA is TGTGCCAGTAGTCTCAGACAGGGGTTCTACGAGCAGTACTTC.

V usage is TRBV7-2 and J usage is TRBJ2-1, with a tentative D call TRBD2 (6 bases). V was pared by 5 bases and J by 4 bases, with 12 bases between. The CDR3 has 14 amino acids. Germline CDR1 and CDR2: SGHTA and FQGNSA. This CDR3 reads CASSTSGLYNEQFF. Written as DNA, the CDR3 is TGTGCCAGCAGCACCAGCGGGCTTTACAATGAGCAGTTCTTC. The full variable domain, with the rest looked up from reference TRBV7-2 and TRBJ2-1, is GAGVSQSPSNKVTEKGKDVELRCDPISGHTALYWYRQSLGQGLEFLIYFQGNSAPDKSGLPSDRFSAERTGGSVSTLTIQRTQQEDSAVYLCASSTSGLYNEQFFGPGTRLTVL.

CDR3 nucleotides: TGTGCCAGCAGCCTCGGGACTAGCGGGACCCATGAGCAGTTCTTC. Its protein is CASSLGTSGTHEQFF. The chain couples TRBV11-3 to TRBJ2-1; 13 positions match TRBD2. The CDR3 spans 15 residues. Trimming took 5 bases from V and 8 from J; bases not matched to a gene: 6. Per germline, CDR1 SGHNT and CDR2 YENEEA. Complete variable domain (other parts from reference TRBV11-3 and TRBJ2-1): EAGVVQSPRYKIIEKKQPVAFWCNPISGHNTLYWYLQNLGQGPELLIRYENEEAVDDSQLPKDRFSAERLKGVDSTLKIQPAELGDSAVYLCASSLGTSGTHEQFFGPGTRLTVL.

This sequence joins TRBV4-3 and TRBJ2-7, with TRBD1 matching 8 bases. Germline CDR1 reads LGHNA; CDR2 reads YSLEER. With 1 base clipped from V and 4 bases from J, the junction kept 6 bases outside the gene matches. The CDR3 sequence is 15 residues long. This CDR3 reads CASSQVPGGEYEQYF. In DNA, the CDR3 is TGCGCCAGCAGCCAAGTTCCAGGGGGCGAGTACGAGCAGTACTTC.

The chain joins TRBV18 to TRBJ1-3; no clear D gene. The germline gives CDR1 KGHSH, CDR2 LQKENI. The CDR3 consists of 16 residues. The V end was cut by 0 bases, the J end by 2 bases, with 11 bases between. CDR3 coding DNA: TGTGCCAGCTCACCACCCCCGGGAAGCGCTGGAAACACCATATATTTT. Translating gives CASSPPPGSAGNTIYF.

V usage is TRBV18 and J usage is TRBJ2-5, with 8 positions matching TRBD2. Looked up from germline, CDR1 is KGHSH and CDR2 is LQKENI. CDR3 length equals 15 residues. Trimming cost V 2 bases and J 2 bases; bases outside gene matches: 4. For the CDR3, the DNA is TGTGCCAGCTCACCAAAGGGCGGGAGGCAAGAGACCCAGTACTTC. Amino acids: CASSPKGGRQETQYF.

This chain uses TRBV7-3 with TRBJ2-3; 7 positions agree with TRBD2. In germline, CDR1 is SGHTA, CDR2 FQGTGA. The CDR3 has 13 residues. V lost 4 bases to trimming and J lost 5 bases; unmatched junction nucleotides: 3. The DNA for the CDR3 is TGTGCCAGCAGCTCGACTAGCCGAGATACGCAGTATTTT. Translating gives CASSSTSRDTQYF.

V is TRBV5-3 and J is TRBJ2-2, with 8 bases lining up with TRBD1. TRBV5-3 is placed among ORFs of uncertain function. Losses at the gene ends were 9 bases for V and 0 bases for J; bases not matched to a gene: 7. The CDR3 contains 15 residues. This CDR3 reads CATNPGQANTGELFF. Here the CDR3 DNA reads TGTGCCACCAATCCGGGACAGGCGAACACCGGGGAGCTGTTTTTT.

The chain uses TRBV18 and TRBJ1-1; D unresolved. Germline lookup yields CDR1 KGHSH and CDR2 LQKENI. The ends were cut back, 2 bases at V and 3 bases at J, with 10 bases in the middle. The CDR3 loop spans 14 amino acids. CDR3 in DNA: TGTGCCAGCTCACCAACATCTCTGGACACTGAAGCTTTCTTT. Encoded protein: CASSPTSLDTEAFF.